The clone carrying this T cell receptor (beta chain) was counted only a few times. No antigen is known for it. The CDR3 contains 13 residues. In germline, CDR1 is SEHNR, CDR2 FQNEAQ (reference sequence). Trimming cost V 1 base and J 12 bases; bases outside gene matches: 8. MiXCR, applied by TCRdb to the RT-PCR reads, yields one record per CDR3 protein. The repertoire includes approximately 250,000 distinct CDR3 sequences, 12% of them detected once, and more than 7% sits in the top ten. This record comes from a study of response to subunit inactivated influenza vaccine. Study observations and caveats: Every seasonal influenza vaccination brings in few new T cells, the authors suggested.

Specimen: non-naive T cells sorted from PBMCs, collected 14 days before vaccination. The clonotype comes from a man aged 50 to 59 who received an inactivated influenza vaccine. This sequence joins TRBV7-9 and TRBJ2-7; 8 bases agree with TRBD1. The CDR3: CASSLGQGTAAYF. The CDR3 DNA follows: TGTGCCAGCAGCTTAGGACAGGGGACCGCCGCGTACTTC.